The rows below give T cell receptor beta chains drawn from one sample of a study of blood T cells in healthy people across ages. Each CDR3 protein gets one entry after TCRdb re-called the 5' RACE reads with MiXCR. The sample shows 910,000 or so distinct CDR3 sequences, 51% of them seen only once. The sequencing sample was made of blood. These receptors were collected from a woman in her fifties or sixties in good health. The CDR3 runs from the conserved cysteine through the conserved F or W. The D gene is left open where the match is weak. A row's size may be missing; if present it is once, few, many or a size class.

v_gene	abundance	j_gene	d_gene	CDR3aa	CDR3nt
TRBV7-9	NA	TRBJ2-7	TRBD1	CASSLRLVRDRQYNEQYF	TGTGCCAGCAGCTTAAGGTTGGTCCGGGACAGGCAATACAATGAGCAGTACTTC
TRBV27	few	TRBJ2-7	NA	CASSFRSGAAEQYF	TGTGCCAGCAGTTTCCGCTCCGGGGCCGCGGAGCAGTACTTC
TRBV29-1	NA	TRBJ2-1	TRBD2	CSVAGRASGSRHEQFF	TGCAGCGTTGCTGGGAGGGCTAGCGGGAGCAGACATGAGCAGTTCTTC
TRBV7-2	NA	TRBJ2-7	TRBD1	CASSVGAGQGLQYF	TGTGCCAGCAGCGTGGGGGCGGGACAGGGTCTGCAGTACTTC
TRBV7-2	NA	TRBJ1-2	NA	CASSVQGQYGYTF	TGTGCCAGCAGCGTCCAGGGGCAATATGGCTACACCTTC
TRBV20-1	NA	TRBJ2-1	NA	CSARVGGTGSYNEQFF	TGCAGTGCCCGAGTCGGCGGGACGGGCTCCTACAATGAGCAGTTCTTC
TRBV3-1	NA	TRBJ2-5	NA	CASSQTVGVNEQYF	TGTGCCAGCAGCCAAACGGTAGGGGTGAATGAGCAGTACTTC
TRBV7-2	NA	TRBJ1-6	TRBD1	CASSRDSVTYNSPPHF	TGTGCCAGCTCCCGGGACAGCGTCACCTATAATTCACCCCCCCACTTT
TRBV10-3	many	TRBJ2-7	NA	CAISDGSSYEQYF	TGTGCCATCAGTGACGGGAGCTCCTACGAGCAGTACTTC
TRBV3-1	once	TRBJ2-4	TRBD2	CASSQAGRKNIQYF	TGTGCCAGCAGCCAAGCCGGGAGGAAGAACATTCAGTACTTC
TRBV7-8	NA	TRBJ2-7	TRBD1	CASTRDRADLGEQYF	TGTGCCAGCACCCGGGACAGGGCGGACCTGGGTGAGCAGTACTTC
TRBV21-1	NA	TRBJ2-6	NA	CASGTGGSGANVLTF	TGTGCCAGCGGGACAGGCGGCTCTGGGGCCAACGTCCTGACTTTC
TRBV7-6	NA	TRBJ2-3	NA	CASSSTRGADTQYF	TGTGCCAGCAGCTCGACCAGAGGGGCAGATACGCAGTATTTT
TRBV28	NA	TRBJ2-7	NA	CASSFPTQTSSYEQYF	TGTGCCAGCAGTTTTCCGACCCAAACTAGCTCCTACGAGCAGTACTTC
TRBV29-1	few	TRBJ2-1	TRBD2	CSASGISYNEQFF	TGCAGCGCCAGCGGGATCTCCTACAATGAGCAGTTCTTC
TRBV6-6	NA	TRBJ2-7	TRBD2	CASSPTSVSYNEQYF	TGTGCCAGCAGCCCTACTAGCGTTTCCTACAATGAGCAGTACTTC
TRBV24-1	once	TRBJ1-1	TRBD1	CAAKRTGGISNTEAFF	TGTGCCGCCAAACGAACAGGGGGAATTTCGAACACTGAAGCTTTCTTT
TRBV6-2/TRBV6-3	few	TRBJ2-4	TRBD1	CASREVGQGGNIQYF	TGTGCCAGCAGAGAAGTGGGACAGGGAGGAAACATTCAGTACTTC
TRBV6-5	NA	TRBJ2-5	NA	CASSYLRFLIPLAGDGETQYF	TGTGCCAGCAGTTACCTACGTTTTTTGATACCCCTAGCAGGGGATGGGGAGACCCAGTACTTC
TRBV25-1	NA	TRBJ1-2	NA	CASSEVEAPPNIYGYTF	TGTGCCAGCAGTGAGGTAGAGGCCCCTCCTAACATCTATGGCTACACCTTC
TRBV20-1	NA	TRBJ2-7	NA	CSAVFNSYEQYF	TGCAGTGCTGTTTTCAACTCCTACGAGCAGTACTTC
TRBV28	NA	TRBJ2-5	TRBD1	CALGQGAQETQYF	TGTGCCTTAGGGCAGGGGGCCCAAGAGACCCAGTACTTC
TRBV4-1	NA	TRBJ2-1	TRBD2	CASSQESWGLAGSVDEQFF	TGCGCCAGCAGCCAAGAATCCTGGGGACTAGCGGGAAGTGTGGATGAGCAGTTCTTC
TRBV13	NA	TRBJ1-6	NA	CASSRDRPNSPLHF	TGTGCCAGCAGCCGTGACAGGCCTAATTCACCCCTCCACTTT
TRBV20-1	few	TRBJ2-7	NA	CSALPASSLYEQYF	TGCAGTGCGCTGCCGGCTAGCTCCCTCTACGAGCAGTACTTC
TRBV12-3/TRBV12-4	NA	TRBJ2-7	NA	CASSLWDNSYEQYF	TGTGCCAGCAGTTTATGGGACAACTCCTACGAGCAGTACTTC
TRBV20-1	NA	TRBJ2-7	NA	CSARARNSPYEQYF	TGCAGTGCTAGGGCCAGGAATTCACCCTACGAGCAGTACTTC
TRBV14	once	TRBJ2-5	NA	CASSQGAGSYNEQYF	TGTGCCAGCAGCCAAGGGGCGGGCAGCTACAATGAGCAGTACTTC
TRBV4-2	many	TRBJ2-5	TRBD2	CASSRNREGQETQYF	TGTGCCAGCAGCCGGAATCGGGAGGGCCAGGAGACCCAGTACTTC
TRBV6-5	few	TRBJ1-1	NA	CASSWGRKNTEAFF	TGTGCCAGCAGTTGGGGACGGAAGAACACTGAAGCTTTCTTT
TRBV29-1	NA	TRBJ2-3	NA	CSVGRRADTQYF	TGCAGCGTTGGCAGGAGGGCAGATACGCAGTATTTT
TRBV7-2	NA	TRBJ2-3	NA	CASSLAQGFGTDTQYF	TGTGCCAGCAGCTTAGCCCAAGGTTTCGGCACAGATACGCAGTATTTT
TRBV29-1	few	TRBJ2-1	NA	CSVVRSYNEQFF	TGCAGCGTTGTTCGCTCCTACAATGAGCAGTTCTTC
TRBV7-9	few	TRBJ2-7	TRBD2	CASSLEETSGAYEQYF	TGTGCCAGCAGCTTAGAGGAGACTAGCGGGGCCTACGAGCAGTACTTC
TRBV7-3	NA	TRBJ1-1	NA	CASSPSVGTEAFF	TGTGCCAGCAGCCCCTCGGTTGGGACTGAAGCTTTCTTT
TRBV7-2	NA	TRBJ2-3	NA	CASSHSWTARTDTQYF	TGTGCCAGCAGCCACAGTTGGACAGCTCGCACAGATACGCAGTATTTT
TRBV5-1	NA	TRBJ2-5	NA	CASSLGAGQRYQETQYF	TGCGCCAGCAGCTTGGGGGCGGGACAGAGGTACCAAGAGACCCAGTACTTC
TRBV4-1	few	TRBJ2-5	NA	CASSQLDRLETQYF	TGCGCCAGCAGCCAACTTGACAGACTAGAGACCCAGTACTTC
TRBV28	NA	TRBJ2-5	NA	CASMGGQETQYF	TGTGCCAGCATGGGGGGACAAGAGACCCAGTACTTC
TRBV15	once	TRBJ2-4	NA	CATSWGASGRWSYIQYF	TGTGCCACCAGCTGGGGGGCTAGCGGCAGGTGGAGTTACATTCAGTACTTC
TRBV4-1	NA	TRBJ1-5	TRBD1	CASSQGDRAWQPQHF	TGCGCCAGCAGCCAAGGGGACAGGGCCTGGCAGCCCCAGCATTTT
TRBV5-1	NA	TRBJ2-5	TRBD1	CASSRDSGLETQYF	TGCGCCAGCAGCCGGGACAGCGGCTTGGAGACCCAGTACTTC
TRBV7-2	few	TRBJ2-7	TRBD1	CASSSQGQAYEQYF	TGTGCCAGCAGCTCCCAAGGACAGGCCTACGAGCAGTACTTC